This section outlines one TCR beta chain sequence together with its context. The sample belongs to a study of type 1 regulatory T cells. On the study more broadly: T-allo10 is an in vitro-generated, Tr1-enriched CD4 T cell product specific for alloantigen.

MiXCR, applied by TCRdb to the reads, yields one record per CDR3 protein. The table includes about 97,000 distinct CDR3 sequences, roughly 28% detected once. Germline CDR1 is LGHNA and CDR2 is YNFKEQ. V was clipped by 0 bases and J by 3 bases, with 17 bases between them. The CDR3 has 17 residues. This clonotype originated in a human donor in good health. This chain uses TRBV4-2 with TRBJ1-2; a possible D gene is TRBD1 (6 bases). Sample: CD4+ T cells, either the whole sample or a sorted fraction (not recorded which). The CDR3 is CASSQESGGGADYGYTF. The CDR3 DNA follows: TGTGCCAGCAGCCAAGAAAGTGGGGGGGGCGCGGACTATGGCTACACCTTC.